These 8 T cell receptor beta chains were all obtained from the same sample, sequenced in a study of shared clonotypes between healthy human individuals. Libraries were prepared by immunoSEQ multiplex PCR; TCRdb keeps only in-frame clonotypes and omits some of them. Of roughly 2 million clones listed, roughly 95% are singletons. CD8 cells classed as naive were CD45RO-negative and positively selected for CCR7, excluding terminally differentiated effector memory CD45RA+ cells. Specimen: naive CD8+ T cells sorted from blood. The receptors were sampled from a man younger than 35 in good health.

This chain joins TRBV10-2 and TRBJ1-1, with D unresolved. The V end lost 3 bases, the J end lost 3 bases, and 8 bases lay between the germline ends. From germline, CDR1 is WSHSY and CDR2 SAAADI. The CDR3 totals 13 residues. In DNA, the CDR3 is TGCGCCAGCAGTGAATGGGTGGACACTGAAGCTTTCTTT. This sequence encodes CASSEWVDTEAFF.

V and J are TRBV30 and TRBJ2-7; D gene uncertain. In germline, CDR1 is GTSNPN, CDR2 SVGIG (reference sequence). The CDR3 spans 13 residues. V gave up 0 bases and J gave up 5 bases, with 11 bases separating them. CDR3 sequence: CAWSVSLLNEQYF. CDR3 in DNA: TGTGCCTGGAGTGTCAGCCTTCTAAACGAGCAGTACTTC.

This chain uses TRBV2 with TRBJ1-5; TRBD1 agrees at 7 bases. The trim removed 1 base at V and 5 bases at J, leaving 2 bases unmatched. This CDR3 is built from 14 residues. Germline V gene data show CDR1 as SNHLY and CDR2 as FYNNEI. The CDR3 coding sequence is TGTGCCAGCAGTGAAGGAGGGGGCTATCAGCCCCAGCATTTT. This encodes CASSEGGGYQPQHF. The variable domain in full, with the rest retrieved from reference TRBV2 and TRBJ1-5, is EPEVTQTPSHQVTQMGQEVILRCVPISNHLYFYWYRQILGQKVEFLVSFYNNEISEKSEIFDDQFSVERPDGSNFTLKIRSTKLEDSAMYFCASSEGGGYQPQHFGDGTRLSIL.

CDR3 residues: CASSLGTTHEQYF. The CDR3 DNA sequence: TGTGCCAGCAGCTTGGGGACCACCCACGAGCAGTACTTC. V gene TRBV11-3 combines with J gene TRBJ2-7, with D perhaps being TRBD1 or TRBD2 (5 bases each). V lost 3 bases and J lost 5, with 11 bases in between. CDR1 and CDR2 (germline): SGHNT, YENEEA. The CDR3 extends over 13 amino acids.

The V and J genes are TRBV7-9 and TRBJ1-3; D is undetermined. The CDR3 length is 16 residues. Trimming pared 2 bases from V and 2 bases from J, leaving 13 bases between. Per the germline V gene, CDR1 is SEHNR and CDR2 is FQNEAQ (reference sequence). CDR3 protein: CASSLTSGMAGNTIYF. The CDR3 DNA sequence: TGTGCCAGCAGCTTAACGTCCGGAATGGCTGGAAACACCATATATTTT.

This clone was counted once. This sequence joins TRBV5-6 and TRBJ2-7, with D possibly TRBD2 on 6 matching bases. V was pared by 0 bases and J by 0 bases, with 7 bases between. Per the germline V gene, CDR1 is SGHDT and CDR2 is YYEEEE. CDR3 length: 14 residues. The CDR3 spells CASSLELASYEQYF. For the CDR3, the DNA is TGTGCCAGCAGCTTGGAACTAGCCTCCTACGAGCAGTACTTC.

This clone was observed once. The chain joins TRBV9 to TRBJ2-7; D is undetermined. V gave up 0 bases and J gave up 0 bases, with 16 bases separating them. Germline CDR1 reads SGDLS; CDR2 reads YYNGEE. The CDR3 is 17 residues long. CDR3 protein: CASSVDPYSEGSYEQYF. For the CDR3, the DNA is TGTGCCAGCAGCGTAGACCCCTATTCTGAAGGCTCCTACGAGCAGTACTTC.

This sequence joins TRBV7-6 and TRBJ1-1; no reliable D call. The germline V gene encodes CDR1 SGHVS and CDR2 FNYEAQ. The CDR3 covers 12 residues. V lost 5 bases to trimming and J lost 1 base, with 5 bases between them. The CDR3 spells CASSTENTEAFF. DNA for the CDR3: TGTGCCAGCAGCACAGAGAACACTGAAGCTTTCTTT.